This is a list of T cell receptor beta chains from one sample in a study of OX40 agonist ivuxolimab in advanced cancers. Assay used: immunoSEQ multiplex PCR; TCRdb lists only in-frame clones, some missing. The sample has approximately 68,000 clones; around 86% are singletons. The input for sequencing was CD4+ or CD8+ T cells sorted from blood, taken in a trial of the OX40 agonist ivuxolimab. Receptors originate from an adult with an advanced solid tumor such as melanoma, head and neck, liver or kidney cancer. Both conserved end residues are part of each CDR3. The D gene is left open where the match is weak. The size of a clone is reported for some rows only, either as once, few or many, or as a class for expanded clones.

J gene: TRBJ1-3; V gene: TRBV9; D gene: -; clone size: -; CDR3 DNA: TGTGCCAGCAGCGTAGCTGGCTCTGGAAACACCATATATTTT; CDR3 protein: CASSVAGSGNTIYF
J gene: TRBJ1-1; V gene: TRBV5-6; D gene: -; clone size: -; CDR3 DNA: TGTGCCAGCAGCTTAGGGAGAGGGAACACTGAAGCTTTCTTT; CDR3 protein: CASSLGRGNTEAFF
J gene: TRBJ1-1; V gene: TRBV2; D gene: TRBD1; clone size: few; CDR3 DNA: TGTGCCAGCAGTGAAGTGGGACAGGGCGGCACTGAAGCTTTCTTT; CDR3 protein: CASSEVGQGGTEAFF
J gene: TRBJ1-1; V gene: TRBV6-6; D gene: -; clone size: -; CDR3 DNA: TGTGCCAGCAAGGTCAGGGAGGGAGATGAAGCTTTCTTT; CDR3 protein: CASKVREGDEAFF
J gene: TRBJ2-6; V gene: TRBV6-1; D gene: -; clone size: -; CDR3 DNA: TGTGCCAGCACAGGGACATTCCCTGGGGCCAACGTCCTGACTTTC; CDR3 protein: CASTGTFPGANVLTF
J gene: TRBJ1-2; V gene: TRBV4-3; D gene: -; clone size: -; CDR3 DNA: TGCGCCAGCAGCCAAGACACGGCAGGGACTGGCTACACCTTC; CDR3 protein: CASSQDTAGTGYTF
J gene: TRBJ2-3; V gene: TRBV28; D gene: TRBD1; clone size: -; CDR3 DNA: TGTGCCAGCAACCCGCAAGGAGGAAGGGGGCGCGCAGATACGCAGTATTTT; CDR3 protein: CASNPQGGRGRADTQYF
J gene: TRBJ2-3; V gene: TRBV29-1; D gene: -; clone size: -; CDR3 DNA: TGCAGCGTTGAAGATACGCAGTATTTT; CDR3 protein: CSVEDTQYF
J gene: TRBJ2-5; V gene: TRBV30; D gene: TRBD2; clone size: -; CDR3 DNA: TGTGCCTGGAGCGCAGCGGGGGAGGTGATGACCCAGTACTTC; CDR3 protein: CAWSAAGEVMTQYF
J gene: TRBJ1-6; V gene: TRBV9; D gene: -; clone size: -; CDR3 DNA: TGTGCCAGCAGCGTAGAGGGGGGGGTAGGGTCACCCCTCCACTTT; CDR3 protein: CASSVEGGVGSPLHF
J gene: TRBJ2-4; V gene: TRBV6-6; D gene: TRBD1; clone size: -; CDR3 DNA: TGTGCCAGCCTCGGGACAGGGGTTACCAAAAACATTCAGTACTTC; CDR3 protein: CASLGTGVTKNIQYF
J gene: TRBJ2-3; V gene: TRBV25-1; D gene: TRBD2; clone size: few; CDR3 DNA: TGTGCCACCCTGTTGGGCAGCGGGGGCACAGATACGCAGTATTTT; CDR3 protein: CATLLGSGGTDTQYF
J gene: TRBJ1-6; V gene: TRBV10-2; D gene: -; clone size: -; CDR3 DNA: TGCGCCAGCAGTGCGAGGGGGGATCTTAATTCACCCCTCCACTTT; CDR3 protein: CASSARGDLNSPLHF
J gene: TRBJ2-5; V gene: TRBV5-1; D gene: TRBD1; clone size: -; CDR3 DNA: TGCGCCAGCAGCTTTACAGGGGCCGGGGAGACCCAGTACTTC; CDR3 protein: CASSFTGAGETQYF
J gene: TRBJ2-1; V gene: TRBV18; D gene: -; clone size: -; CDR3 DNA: TGTGCCAGCTCACCACTAGGAAGGGATGAGCAGTTCTTC; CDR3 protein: CASSPLGRDEQFF
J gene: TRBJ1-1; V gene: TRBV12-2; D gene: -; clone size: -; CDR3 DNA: TGTGCAAGTCGCTTATATCTCCAGGGGATTGGAACTGAAGCTTTCTTT; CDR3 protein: CASRLYLQGIGTEAFF
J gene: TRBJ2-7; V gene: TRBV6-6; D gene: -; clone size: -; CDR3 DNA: TGTGCCAGCAGCCTAACCTACGAGCAGTACTTC; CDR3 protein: CASSLTYEQYF
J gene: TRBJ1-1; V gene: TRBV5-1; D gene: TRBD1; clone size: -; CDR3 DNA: TGCGCCAGCAGCTTGGGTGGAGGGGGCCTCTTGAACACTGAAGCTTTCTTT; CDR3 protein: CASSLGGGGLLNTEAFF
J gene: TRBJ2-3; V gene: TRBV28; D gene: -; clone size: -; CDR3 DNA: TGTGCCAGCACCGAAACTAGCACAGATACGCAGTATTTT; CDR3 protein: CASTETSTDTQYF
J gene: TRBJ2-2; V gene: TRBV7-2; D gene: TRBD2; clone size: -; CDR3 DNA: TGTGCCGGCAGCCATACTAGCGGGGGCCGGGGGACCGGGGAGCTGTTTTTT; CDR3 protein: CAGSHTSGGRGTGELFF
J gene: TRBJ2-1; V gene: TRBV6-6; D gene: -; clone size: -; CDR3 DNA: TGTGCCAGCAGTTACTCGGGCTGGGGGCAGTTCTTC; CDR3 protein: CASSYSGWGQFF
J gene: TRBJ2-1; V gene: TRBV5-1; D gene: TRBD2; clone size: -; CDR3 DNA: TGCGCCAGCAGCTTGGCCGGGACTAGCGGGCGACGCTCCTACAATGAGCAGTTCTTC; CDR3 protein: CASSLAGTSGRRSYNEQFF
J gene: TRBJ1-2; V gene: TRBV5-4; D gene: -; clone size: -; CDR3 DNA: TGTGCCAGCAGCTTTGCCATTACACAGAACTATGGCTACACCTTC; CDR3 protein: CASSFAITQNYGYTF
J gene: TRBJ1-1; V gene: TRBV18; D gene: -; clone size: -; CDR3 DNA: TGTGCCAGCTCCCTCTCCCCGACGGACCTGGGCACTGAAGCTTTCTTT; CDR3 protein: CASSLSPTDLGTEAFF
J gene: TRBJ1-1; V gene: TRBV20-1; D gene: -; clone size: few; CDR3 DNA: TGCAGTGCTCCTCGAGCTGAAGCTTTCTTT; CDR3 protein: CSAPRAEAFF
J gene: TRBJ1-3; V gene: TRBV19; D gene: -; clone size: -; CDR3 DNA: TGTGCCAGTAGTTCCGCACAGGGTCCTGGAAACACCATATATTTT; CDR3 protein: CASSSAQGPGNTIYF
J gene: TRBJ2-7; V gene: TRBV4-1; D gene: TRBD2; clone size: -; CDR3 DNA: TGCGCCAGCAGCCACTCCGCCGGGACTAGCACCCTGTACGAGCAGTACTTC; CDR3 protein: CASSHSAGTSTLYEQYF
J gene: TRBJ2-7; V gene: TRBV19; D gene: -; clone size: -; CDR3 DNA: TGTGCCACCTCGGGACGTAAGTCCTACGAGCAGTACTTC; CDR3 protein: CATSGRKSYEQYF
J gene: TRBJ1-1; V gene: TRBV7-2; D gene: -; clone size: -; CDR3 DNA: TGTGCCAGCAGCCCACAGCAGAACACTGAAGCTTTCTTT; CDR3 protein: CASSPQQNTEAFF
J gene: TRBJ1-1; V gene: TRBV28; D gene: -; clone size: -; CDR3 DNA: TGTGCCAGCAGTTTCAGTACAGGGTTCGTTGACACTGAAGCTTTCTTT; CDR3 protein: CASSFSTGFVDTEAFF
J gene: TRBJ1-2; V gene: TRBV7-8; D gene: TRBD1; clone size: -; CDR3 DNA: TGTGCCAGCAGCTTGGACAGGGCGGCTGGCTACACCTTC; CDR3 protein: CASSLDRAAGYTF
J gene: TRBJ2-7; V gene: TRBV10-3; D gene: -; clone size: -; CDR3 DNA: TGTGCCATCAGTGAGCAGGTCTACGAGCAGTACTTC; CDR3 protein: CAISEQVYEQYF
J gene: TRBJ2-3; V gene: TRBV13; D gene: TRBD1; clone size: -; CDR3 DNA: TGTGCCAGCAGCTTAGCAGGGGGCCGCACAGATACGCAGTATTTT; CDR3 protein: CASSLAGGRTDTQYF
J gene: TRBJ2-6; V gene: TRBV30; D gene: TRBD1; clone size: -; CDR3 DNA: TGTGCCTGGAGCTACGGACAGGGAATATTCTCTGGGGCCAACGTCCTGACTTTC; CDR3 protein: CAWSYGQGIFSGANVLTF
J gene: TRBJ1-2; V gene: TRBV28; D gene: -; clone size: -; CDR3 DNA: TGTGCCAGCAGCCTGGACAAAAACTATGGCTACACCTTC; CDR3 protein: CASSLDKNYGYTF
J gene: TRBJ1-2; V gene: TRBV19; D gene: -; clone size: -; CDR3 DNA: TGTGCCAGTACGACTAGGACGAGAACGAGCTACACCTTC; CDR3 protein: CASTTRTRTSYTF
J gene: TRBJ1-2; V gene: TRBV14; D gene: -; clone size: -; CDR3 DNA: TGTGCCAGCAGCCCTGGCCCCACCAACTATGGCTACACCTTC; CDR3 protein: CASSPGPTNYGYTF
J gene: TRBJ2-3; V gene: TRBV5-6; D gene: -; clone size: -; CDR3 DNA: TGTGCCAGCAGCTTGACAGATACGCAGTATTTT; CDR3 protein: CASSLTDTQYF
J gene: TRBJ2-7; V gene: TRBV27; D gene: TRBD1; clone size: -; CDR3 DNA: TGTGCCAGCAGTCCATGGGACAGAACCTACGAGCAGTACTTC; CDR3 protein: CASSPWDRTYEQYF
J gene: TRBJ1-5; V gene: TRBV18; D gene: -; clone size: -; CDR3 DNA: TGTGCCAGCTCACCACCGACGGGGTTAAATAGCAATCAGCCCCAGCATTTT; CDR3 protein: CASSPPTGLNSNQPQHF
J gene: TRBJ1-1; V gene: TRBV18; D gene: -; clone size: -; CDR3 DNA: TGTGCCAGCTCACCAAATTTGGAGTCTGAAGCTTTCTTT; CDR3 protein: CASSPNLESEAFF